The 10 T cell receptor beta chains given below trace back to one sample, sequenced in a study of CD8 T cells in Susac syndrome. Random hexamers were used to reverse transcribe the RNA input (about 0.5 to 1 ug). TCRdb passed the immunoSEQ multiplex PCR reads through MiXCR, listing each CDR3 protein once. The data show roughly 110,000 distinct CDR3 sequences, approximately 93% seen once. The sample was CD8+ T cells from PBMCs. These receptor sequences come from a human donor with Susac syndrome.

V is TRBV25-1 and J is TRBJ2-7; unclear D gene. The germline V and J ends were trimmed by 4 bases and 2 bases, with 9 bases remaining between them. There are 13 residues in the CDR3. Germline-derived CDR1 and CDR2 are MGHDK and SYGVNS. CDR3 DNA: TGTGCCAGCAGTGCCTCGAGAACCTACGAGCAGTACTTC. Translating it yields CASSASRTYEQYF.

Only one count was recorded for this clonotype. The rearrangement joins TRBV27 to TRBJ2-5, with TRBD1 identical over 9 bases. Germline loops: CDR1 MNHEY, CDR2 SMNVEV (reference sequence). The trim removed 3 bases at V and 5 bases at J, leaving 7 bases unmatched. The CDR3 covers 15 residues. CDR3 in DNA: TGTGCCAGCAGTTTTGATGGGACAGGGAGGGAGACCCAGTACTTC. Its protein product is CASSFDGTGRETQYF.

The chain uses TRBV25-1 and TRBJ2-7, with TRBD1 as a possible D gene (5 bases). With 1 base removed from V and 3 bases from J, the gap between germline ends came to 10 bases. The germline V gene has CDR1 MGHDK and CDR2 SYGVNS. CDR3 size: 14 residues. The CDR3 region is CASSEFTGDYEQYF. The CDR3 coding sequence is TGTGCCAGCAGTGAATTTACAGGCGACTACGAGCAGTACTTC.

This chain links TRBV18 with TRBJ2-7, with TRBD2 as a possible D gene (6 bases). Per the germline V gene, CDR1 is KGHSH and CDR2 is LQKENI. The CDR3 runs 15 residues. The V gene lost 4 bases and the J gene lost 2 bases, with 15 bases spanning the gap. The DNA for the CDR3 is TGTGCCAGCTCACGAGGCGGGACCACTACCTACGAGCAGTACTTC. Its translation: CASSRGGTTTYEQYF.

CDR3 sequence: CASSSTGQGADEQFF. CDR3 sequence (DNA): TGTGCCAGCAGCTCAACGGGACAGGGGGCCGATGAGCAGTTCTTC. The rearrangement joins TRBV7-8 to TRBJ2-1; TRBD1 matches at 12 bases. The CDR3 runs to 15 residues. The germline CDR1 and CDR2 sequences are SGHVS and FQNEAQ. Trimming cost V 4 bases and J 8 bases; bases outside gene matches: 6.

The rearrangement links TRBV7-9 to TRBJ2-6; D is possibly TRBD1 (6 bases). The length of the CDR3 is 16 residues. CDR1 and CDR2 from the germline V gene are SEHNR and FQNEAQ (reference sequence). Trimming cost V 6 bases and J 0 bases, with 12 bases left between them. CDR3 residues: CASSRDISSGANVLTF. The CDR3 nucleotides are TGTGCCAGCAGTCGGGACATAAGCTCTGGGGCCAACGTCCTGACTTTC.

The CDR3 spells CASSHPRGRGGQETQYF. The DNA for the CDR3 is TGCGCCAGCAGTCACCCCCGGGGCAGGGGAGGGCAAGAGACCCAGTACTTC. The genes are TRBV23-1 and TRBJ2-5, with a weak D call TRBD2 (7 bases). TRBV23-1 is given ORF status, its function remaining uncertain. The V and J ends lost 3 bases and 2 bases respectively, with 19 bases between them. The CDR3 sequence is 17 residues long.

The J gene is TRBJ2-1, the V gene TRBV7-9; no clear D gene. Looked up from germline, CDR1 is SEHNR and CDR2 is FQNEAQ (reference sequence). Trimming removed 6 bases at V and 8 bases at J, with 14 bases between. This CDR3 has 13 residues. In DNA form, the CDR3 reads TGTGCCAGCAGATCGGCAGACTCCGATGAGCAGTTCTTC. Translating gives CASRSADSDEQFF.

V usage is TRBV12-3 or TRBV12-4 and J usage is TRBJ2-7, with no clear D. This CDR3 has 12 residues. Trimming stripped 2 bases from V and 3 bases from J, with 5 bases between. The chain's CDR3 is CASSLSDYEQYF. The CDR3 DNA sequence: TGTGCCAGCAGTTTAAGTGACTACGAGCAGTACTTC.

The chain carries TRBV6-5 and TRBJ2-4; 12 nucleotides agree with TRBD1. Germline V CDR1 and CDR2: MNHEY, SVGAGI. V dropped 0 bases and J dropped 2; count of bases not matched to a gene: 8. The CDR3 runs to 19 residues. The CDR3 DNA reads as TGTGCCAGCAGTTACTCGCCTCCGGGACAGGGGGCCCCCAAAAACATTCAGTACTTC. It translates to CASSYSPPGQGAPKNIQYF.